This T cell receptor beta chain was retrieved from a study of blood T cell repertoires in COVID-19. The assay was immunoSEQ multiplex PCR, and TCRdb's table has in-frame clones only and misses some. The top ten hold more than 20% of the sample, which has 95,000 to 110,000 clones, around 84% seen once. There are 15 residues in the CDR3. CDR1 and CDR2 (germline): SGHRS, YFSETQ. Trimming left V 4 bases short and J 0 bases short, with 11 bases between. This clonotype was sampled from a man between 60 and 75 years old with acute or convalescent COVID-19. The V gene is TRBV5-1, the J gene TRBJ1-5, with D hard to call. Material: peripheral blood. CDR3 region: CASSADGYSNQPQHF. CDR3 bases: TGCGCCAGCAGCGCGGATGGTTATAGCAATCAGCCCCAGCATTTT. Full variable domain (outside the CDR3, taken from reference TRBV5-1 and TRBJ1-5): KAGVTQTPRYLIKTRGQQVTLSCSPISGHRSVSWYQQTPGQGLQFLFEYFSETQRNKGNFPGRFSGRQFSNSRSEMNVSTLELGDSALYLCASSADGYSNQPQHFGDGTRLSIL.